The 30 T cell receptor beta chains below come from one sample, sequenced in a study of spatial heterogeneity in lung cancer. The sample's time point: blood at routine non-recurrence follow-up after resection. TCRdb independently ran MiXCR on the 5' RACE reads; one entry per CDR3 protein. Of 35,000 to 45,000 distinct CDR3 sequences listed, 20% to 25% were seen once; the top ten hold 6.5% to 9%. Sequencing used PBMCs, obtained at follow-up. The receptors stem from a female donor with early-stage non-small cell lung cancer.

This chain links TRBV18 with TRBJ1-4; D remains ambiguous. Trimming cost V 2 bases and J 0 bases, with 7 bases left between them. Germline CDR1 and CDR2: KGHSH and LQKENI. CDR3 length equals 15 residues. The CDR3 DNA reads TGTGCCAGCTCACCAGCCGCACCAACTAATGAAAAACTGTTTTTT. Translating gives CASSPAAPTNEKLFF.

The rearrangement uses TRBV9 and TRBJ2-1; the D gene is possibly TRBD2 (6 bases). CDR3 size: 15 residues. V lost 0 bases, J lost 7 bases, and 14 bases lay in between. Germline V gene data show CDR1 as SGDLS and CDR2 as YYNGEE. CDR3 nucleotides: TGTGCCAGCAGCGTAGCGCCGACTAGACCTAATGAGCAGTTCTTC. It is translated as CASSVAPTRPNEQFF.

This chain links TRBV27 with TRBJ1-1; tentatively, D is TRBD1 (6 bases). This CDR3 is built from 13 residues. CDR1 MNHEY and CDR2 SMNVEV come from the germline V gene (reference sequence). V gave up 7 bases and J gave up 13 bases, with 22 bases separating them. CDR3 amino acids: CASTPTRGEEVFF. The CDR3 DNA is TGTGCCAGCACCCCGACCAGGGGCGAGGAGGTTTTCTTT.

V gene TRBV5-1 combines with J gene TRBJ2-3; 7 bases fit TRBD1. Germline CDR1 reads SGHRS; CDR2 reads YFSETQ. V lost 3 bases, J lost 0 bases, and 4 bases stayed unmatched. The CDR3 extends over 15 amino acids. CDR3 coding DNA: TGCGCCAGCAGCTCCAGACAGGGCAGCACAGATACGCAGTATTTT. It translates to CASSSRQGSTDTQYF.

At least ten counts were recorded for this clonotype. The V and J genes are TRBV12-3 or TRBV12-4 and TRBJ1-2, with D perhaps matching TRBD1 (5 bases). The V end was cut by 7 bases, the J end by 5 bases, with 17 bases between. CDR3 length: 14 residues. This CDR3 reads CASTSPGAAYGYTF. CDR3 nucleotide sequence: TGTGCCAGCACTTCCCCTGGGGCAGCTTATGGCTACACCTTC.

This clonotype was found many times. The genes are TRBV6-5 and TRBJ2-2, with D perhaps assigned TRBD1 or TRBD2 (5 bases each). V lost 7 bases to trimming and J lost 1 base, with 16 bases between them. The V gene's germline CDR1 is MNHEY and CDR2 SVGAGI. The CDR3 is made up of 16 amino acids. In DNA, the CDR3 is TGTGCCAGCACTAGCCGTCCGGACATGAACACCGGGGAGCTGTTTTTT. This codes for CASTSRPDMNTGELFF.

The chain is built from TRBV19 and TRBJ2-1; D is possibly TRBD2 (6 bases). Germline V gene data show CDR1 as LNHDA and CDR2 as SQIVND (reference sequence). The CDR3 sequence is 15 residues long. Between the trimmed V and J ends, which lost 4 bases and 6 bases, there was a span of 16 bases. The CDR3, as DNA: TGTGCCAGTAGTACGCCGGGACTTCTTATCAATGAGCAGTTCTTC. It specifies CASSTPGLLINEQFF.

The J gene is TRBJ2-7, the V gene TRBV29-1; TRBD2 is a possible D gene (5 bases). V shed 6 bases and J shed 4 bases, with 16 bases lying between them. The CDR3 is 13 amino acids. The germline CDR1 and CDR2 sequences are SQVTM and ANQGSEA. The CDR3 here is CSVSPGMGYEQYF. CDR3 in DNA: TGCAGCGTCTCCCCCGGGATGGGGTACGAGCAGTACTTC.

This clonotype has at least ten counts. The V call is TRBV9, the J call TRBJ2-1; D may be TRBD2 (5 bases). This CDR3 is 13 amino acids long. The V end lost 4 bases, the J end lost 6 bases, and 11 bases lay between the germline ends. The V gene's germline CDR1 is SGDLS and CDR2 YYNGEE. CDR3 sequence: CASSTLVSNEQFF. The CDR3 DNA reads TGTGCCAGCAGCACACTAGTGTCCAATGAGCAGTTCTTC.

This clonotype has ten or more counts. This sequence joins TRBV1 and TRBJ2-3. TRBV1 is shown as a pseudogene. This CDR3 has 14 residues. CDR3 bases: TGCACCAGCAGCCAAGATAACTACACAGATACGCAGTATTTT. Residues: CTSSQDNYTDTQYF.

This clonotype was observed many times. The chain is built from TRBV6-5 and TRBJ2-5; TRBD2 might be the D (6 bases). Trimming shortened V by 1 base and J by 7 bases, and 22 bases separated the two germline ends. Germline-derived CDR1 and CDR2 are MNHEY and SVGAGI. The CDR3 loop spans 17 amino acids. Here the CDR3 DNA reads TGTGCCAGCAGTTACTTGGTAGCGGACCTCTCCCGGGTGACCCAGTACTTC. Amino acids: CASSYLVADLSRVTQYF.

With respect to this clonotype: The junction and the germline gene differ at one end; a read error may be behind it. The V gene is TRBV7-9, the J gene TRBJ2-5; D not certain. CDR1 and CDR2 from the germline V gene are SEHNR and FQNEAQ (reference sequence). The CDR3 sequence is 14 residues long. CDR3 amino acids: CASTRGGVQGTQYF. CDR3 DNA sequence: TGTGCCAGCACCAGAGGTGGCGTCCAAGGGACCCAGTACTTC.

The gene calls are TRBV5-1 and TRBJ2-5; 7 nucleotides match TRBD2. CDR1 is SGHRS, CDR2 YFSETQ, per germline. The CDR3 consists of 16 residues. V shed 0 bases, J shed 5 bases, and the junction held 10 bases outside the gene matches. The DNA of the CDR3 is TGCGCCAGCAGCTTGGAAGGACTAGGGAGGGCGGAGACCCAGTACTTC. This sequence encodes CASSLEGLGRAETQYF. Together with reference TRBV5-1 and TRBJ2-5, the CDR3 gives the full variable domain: KAGVTQTPRYLIKTRGQQVTLSCSPISGHRSVSWYQQTPGQGLQFLFEYFSETQRNKGNFPGRFSGRQFSNSRSEMNVSTLELGDSALYLCASSLEGLGRAETQYFGPGTRLLVL.

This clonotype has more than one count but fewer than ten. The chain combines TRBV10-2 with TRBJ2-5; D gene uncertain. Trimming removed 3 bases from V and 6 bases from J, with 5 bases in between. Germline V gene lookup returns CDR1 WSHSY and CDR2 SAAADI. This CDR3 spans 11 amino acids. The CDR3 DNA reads TGCGCCAGCAGTGAAACCAAGACCCAGTACTTC. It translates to CASSETKTQYF.

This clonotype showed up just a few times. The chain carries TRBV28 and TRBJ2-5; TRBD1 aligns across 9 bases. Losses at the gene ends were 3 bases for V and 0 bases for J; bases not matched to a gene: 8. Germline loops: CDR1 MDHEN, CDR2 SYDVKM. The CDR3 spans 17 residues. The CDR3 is CASSFSRTGADQETQYF. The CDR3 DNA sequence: TGTGCCAGCAGTTTTTCGCGGACAGGGGCCGACCAAGAGACCCAGTACTTC.

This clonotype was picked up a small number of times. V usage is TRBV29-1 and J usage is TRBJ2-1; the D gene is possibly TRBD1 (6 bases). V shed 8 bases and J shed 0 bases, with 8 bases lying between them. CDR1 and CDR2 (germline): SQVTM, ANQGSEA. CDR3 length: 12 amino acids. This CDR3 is CSRGSSYNEQFF. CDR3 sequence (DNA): TGCAGCAGGGGGAGCTCCTACAATGAGCAGTTCTTC.

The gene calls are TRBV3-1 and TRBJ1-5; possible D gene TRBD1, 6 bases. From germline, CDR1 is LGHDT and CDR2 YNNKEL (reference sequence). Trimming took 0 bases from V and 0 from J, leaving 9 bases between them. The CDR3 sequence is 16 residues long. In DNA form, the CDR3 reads TGTGCCAGCAGCCAAGATTGGGGGGCTAGCAATCAGCCCCAGCATTTT. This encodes CASSQDWGASNQPQHF.

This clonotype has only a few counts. CDR3: CASSPVRDTGELFF. Written as DNA, the CDR3 is TGTGCCAGCTCACCAGTACGGGACACCGGGGAGCTGTTTTTT. The chain uses TRBV18 and TRBJ2-2, with no clear D. CDR3 size: 14 residues. Germline values: CDR1 KGHSH, CDR2 LQKENI. V lost 2 bases and J 3 bases, leaving 7 bases between the germline ends.

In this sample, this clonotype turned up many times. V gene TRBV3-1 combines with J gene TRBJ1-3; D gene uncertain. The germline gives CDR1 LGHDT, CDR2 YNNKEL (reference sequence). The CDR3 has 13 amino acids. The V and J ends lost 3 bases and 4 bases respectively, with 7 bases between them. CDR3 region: CASSHRGGNTIYF. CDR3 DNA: TGTGCCAGCAGCCATCGAGGAGGAAACACCATATATTTT.

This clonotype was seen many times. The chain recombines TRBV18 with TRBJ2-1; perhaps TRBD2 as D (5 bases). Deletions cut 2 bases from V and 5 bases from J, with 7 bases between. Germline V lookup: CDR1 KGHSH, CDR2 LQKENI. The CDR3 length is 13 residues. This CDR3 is CASSPGGNNEQFF. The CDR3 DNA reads TGTGCCAGCTCACCAGGAGGCAACAATGAGCAGTTCTTC.

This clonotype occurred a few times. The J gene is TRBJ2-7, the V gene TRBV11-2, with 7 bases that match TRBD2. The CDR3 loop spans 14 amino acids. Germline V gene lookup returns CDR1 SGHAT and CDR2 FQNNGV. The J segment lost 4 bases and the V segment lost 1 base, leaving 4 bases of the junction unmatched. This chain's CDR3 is CASSLVGGWYEQYF. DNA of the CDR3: TGTGCCAGCAGCTTAGTGGGAGGGTGGTACGAGCAGTACTTC. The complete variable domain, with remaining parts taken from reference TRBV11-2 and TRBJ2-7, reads EAGVAQSPRYKIIEKRQSVAFWCNPISGHATLYWYQQILGQGPKLLIQFQNNGVVDDSQLPKDRFSAERLKGVDSTLKIQPAKLEDSAVYLCASSLVGGWYEQYFGPGTRLTVT.

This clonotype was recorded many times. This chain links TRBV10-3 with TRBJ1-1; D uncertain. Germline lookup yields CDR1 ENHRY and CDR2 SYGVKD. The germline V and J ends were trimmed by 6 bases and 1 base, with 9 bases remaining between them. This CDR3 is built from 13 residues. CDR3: CAIRSTENTEAFF. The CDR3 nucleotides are TGTGCCATCAGAAGTACAGAGAACACTGAAGCTTTCTTT.

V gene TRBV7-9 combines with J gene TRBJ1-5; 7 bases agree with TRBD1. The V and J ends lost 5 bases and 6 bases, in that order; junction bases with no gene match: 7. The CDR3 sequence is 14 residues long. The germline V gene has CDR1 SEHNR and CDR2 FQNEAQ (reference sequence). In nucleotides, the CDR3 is TGTGCCAGCAGCCTAGGGGGCCTGAGTCAGCCCCAGCATTTT. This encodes CASSLGGLSQPQHF.

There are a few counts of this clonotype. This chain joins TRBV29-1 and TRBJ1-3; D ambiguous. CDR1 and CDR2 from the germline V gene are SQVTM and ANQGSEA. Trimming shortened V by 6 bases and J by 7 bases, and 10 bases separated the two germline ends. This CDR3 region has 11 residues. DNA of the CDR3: TGCAGCGTCCAGGCCGGCAACACCATATATTTT. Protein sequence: CSVQAGNTIYF.

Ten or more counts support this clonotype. CDR3 DNA sequence: TGTGCCATCAGTGAAATAAGGGGACGAGCGAACACCGGGGAGCTGTTTTTT. Translation gives CAISEIRGRANTGELFF. This rearrangement joins TRBV10-3 to TRBJ2-2; the D call may be TRBD1 or TRBD2 (5 bases each). The length of the CDR3 is 17 residues. V dropped 3 bases and J dropped 0 bases, with 14 bases sitting between them. The germline gives CDR1 ENHRY, CDR2 SYGVKD.

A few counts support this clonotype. Here the CDR3 reads CASSLGWSQETQYF. CDR3 nucleotides: TGTGCCAGCAGCTTAGGCTGGTCTCAAGAGACCCAGTACTTC. The chain is built from TRBV11-2 and TRBJ2-5; D uncertain. The germline gives CDR1 SGHAT, CDR2 FQNNGV. V was shortened by 1 base and J by 2 bases, with 8 bases between the two germline ends. The CDR3 is made up of 14 amino acids.

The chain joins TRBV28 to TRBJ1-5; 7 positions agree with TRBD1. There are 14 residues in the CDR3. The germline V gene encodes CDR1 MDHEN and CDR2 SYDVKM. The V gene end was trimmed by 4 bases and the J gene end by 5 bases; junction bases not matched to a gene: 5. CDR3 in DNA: TGTGCCAGCAGTTCTTTCGACAGGGATCAGCCCCAGCATTTT. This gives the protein CASSSFDRDQPQHF.

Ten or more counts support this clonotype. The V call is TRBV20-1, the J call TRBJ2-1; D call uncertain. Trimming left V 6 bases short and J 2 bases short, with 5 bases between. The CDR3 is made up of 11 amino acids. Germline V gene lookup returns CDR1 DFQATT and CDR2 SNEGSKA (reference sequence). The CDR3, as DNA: TGCAGTGCCAAGCCCTACAATGAGCAGTTCTTC. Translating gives CSAKPYNEQFF.

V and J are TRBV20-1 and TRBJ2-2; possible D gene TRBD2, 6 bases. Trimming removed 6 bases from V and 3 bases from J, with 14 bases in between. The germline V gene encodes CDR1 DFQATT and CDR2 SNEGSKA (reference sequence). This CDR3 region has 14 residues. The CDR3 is CSAPRLVDTGELFF. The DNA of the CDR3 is TGCAGTGCCCCTAGACTAGTAGACACCGGGGAGCTGTTTTTT.

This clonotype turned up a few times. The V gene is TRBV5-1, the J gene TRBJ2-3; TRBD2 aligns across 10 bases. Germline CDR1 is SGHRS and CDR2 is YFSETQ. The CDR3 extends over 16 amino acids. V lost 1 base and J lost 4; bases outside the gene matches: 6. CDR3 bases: TGCGCCAGCAGCTTGTTAGTAGCGGGGGGTCCAGATACGCAGTATTTT. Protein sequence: CASSLLVAGGPDTQYF.